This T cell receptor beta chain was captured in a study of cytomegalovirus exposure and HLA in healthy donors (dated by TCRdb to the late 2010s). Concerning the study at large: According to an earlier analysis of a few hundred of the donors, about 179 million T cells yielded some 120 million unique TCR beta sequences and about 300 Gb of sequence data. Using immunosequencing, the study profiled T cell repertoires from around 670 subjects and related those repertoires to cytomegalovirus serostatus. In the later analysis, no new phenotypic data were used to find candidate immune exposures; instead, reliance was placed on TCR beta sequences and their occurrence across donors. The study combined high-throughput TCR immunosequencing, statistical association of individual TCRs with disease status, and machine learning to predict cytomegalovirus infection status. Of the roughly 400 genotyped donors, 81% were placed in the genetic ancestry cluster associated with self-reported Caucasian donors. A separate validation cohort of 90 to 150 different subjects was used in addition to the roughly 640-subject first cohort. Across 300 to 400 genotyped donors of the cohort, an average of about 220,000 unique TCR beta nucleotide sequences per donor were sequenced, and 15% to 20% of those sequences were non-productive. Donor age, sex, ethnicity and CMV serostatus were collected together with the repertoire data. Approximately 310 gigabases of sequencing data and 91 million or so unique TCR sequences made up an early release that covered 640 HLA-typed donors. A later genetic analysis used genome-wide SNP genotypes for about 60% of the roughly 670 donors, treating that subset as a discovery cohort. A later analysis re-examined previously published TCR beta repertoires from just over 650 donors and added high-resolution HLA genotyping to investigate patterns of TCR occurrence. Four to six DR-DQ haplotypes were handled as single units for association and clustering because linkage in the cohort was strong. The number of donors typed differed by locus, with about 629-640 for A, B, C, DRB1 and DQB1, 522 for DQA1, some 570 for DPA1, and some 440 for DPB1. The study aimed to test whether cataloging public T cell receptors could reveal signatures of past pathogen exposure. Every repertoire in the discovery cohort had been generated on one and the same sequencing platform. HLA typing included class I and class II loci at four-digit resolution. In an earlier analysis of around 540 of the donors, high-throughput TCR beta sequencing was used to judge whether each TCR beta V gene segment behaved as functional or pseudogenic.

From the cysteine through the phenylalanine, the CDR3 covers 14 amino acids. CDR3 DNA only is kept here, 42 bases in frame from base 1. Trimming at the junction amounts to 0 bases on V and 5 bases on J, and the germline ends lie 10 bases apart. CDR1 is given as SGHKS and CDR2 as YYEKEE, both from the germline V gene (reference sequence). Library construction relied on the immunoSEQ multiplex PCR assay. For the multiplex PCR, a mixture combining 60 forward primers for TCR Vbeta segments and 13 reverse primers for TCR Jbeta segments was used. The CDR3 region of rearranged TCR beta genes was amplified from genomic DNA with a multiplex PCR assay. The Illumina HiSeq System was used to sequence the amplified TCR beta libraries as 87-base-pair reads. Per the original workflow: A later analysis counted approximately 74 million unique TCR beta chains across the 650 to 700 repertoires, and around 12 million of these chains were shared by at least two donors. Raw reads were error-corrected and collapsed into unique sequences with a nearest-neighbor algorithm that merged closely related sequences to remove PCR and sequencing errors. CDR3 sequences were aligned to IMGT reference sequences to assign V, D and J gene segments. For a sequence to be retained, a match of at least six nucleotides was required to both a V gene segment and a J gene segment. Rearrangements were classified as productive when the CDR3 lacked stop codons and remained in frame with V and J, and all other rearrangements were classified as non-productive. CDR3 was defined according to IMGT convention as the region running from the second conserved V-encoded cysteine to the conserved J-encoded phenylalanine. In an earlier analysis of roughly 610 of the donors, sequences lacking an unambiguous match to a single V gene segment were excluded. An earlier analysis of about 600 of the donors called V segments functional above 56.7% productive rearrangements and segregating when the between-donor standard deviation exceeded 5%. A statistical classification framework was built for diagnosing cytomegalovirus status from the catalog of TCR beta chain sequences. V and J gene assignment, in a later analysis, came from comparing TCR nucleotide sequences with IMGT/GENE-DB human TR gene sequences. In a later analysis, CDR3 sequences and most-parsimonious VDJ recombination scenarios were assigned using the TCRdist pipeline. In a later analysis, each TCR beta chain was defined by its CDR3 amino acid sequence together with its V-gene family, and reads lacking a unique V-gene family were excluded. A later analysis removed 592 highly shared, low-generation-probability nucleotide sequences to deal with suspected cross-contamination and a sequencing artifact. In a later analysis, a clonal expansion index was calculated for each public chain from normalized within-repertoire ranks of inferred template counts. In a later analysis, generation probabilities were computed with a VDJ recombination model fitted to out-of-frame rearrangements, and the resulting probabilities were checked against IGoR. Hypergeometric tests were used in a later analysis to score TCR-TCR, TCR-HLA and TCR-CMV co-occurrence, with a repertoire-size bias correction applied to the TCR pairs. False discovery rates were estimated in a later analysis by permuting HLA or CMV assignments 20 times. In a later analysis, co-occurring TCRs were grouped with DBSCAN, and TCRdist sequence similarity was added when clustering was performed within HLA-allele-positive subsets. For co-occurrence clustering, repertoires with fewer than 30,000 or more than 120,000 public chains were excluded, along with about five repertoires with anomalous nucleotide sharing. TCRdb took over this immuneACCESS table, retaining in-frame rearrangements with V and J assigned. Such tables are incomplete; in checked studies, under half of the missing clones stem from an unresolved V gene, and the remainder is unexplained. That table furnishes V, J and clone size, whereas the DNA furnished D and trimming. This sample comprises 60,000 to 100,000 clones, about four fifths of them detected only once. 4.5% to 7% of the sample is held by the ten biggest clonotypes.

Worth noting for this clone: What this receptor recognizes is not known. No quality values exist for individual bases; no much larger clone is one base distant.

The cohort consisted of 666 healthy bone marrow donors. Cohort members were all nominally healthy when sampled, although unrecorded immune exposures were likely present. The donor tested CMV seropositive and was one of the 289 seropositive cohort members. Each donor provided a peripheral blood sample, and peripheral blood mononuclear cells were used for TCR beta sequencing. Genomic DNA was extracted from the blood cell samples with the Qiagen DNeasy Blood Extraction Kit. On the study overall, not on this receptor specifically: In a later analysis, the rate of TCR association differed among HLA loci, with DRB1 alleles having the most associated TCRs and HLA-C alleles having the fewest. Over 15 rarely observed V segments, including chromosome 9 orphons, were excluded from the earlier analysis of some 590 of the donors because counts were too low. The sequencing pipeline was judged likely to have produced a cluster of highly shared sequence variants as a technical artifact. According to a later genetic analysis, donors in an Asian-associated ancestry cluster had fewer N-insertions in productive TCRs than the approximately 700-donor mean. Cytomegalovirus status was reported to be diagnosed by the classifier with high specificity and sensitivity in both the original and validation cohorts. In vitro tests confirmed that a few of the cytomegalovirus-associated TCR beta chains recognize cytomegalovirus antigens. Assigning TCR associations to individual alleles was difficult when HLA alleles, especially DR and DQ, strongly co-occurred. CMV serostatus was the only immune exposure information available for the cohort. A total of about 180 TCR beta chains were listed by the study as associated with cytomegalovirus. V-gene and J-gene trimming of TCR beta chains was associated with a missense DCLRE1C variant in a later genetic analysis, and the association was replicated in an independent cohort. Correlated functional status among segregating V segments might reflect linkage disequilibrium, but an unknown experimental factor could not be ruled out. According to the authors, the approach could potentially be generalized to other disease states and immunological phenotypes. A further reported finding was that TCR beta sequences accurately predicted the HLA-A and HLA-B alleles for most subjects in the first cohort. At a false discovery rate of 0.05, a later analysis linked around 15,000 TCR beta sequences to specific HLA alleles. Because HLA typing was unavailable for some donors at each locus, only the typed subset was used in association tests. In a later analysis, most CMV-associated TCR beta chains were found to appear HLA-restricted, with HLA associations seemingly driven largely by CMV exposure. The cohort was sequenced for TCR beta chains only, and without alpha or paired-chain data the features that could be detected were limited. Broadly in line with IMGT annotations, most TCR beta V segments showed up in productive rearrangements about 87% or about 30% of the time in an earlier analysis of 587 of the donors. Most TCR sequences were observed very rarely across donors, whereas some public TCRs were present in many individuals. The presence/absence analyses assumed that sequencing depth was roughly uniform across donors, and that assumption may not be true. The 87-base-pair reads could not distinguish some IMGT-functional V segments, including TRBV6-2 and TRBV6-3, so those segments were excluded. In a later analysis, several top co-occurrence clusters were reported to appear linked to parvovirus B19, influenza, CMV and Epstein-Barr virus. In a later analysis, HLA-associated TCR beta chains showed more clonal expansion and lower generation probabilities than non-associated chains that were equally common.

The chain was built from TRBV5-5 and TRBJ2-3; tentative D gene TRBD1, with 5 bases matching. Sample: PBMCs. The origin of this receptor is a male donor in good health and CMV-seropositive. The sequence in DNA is TGTGCCAGCAGCTTGGGGACACCGGGAGATACGCAGTATTTT. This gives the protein CASSLGTPGDTQYF.